Below, 3 T cell receptor beta chains from the same sample are listed, as sequenced in a study of OX40 agonist ivuxolimab in advanced cancers. Assay: immunoSEQ multiplex PCR; the TCRdb copy retains only in-frame clones and omits some. The sample shows roughly 96,000 clones, under 90% of them seen only once. The sample in question was CD4+ or CD8+ T cells sorted from blood, obtained in a trial of the OX40 agonist ivuxolimab. These receptors all stem from an adult with an advanced solid tumor such as melanoma, head and neck, liver or kidney cancer.

The rearrangement joins TRBV27 to TRBJ2-7, with a possible D match to TRBD1 (6 bases). The CDR3 runs to 15 residues. Deletions cut 6 bases from V and 0 bases from J, with 15 bases between. CDR1 is MNHEY, CDR2 SMNVEV, per germline (reference sequence). CDR3 in DNA: TGTGCCAGCAGGGATTGGCAGGGGCCCTCCTACGAGCAGTACTTC. This translates into CASRDWQGPSYEQYF.

The rearrangement joins TRBV7-9 to TRBJ2-2, with 12 nucleotides matching TRBD1. This CDR3 is 16 amino acids long. The trim removed 5 bases at V and 6 bases at J, leaving 7 bases unmatched. The germline CDR1 and CDR2 sequences are SEHNR and FQNEAQ (reference sequence). The CDR3 is CASSKDRDRGPGELFF. The CDR3 DNA is TGTGCCAGCAGCAAGGACCGGGACAGGGGGCCCGGGGAGCTGTTTTTT.

The genes are TRBV7-2 and TRBJ2-1, with 9 bases lining up with TRBD2. V shed 1 base, J shed 4 bases, and the junction held 8 bases outside the gene matches. The CDR3 runs 17 residues. Germline V gene data show CDR1 as SGHTA and CDR2 as FQGNSA. The CDR3 here is CASSLGWTSEPYNEQFF. CDR3 coding DNA: TGTGCCAGCAGCTTAGGGTGGACTAGCGAACCGTACAATGAGCAGTTCTTC.